This TCR beta chain stems from a study of blood T cell repertoires in COVID-19 (dated by TCRdb to between 2020 and 2021). For context, the study as a whole: Samples from collaborators originated in the United States, Italy and Spain and spanned both the acute and convalescent phases of COVID-19. The prospective study material was composed of cDNA or gDNA derived from T cells, B-cell-depleted T cells, or PBMCs. The dataset comprised deeply sampled blood TCRbeta repertoires from subjects exposed to, actively infected with, or recovered from COVID-19. The repertoires were released in a freely available public database intended as a resource for research on the immune response to SARS-CoV-2. The samples were drawn from two sources: the first 160 participants of the ongoing ImmuneRACE study, and approximately 1,300 subjects contributed by 6 global collaborators. The sample metadata nearly always contained a de-identified subject ID, COVID-19 status, age in years and sex. Where available, HLA class I and class II types were taken from metadata supplied by the sample provider and were not determined by assay-based typing. Results and caveats for the whole study, not just this receptor: How much clinical and demographic metadata was included differed by source and by participant, and the metadata was provided uncurated.

Collaborating institutions collected whole blood in K2EDTA tubes following their own protocols. For TCRbeta analysis, collaborators shipped samples as frozen whole blood, isolated PBMCs, or DNA extracted from either of those sample types. Notes on this clone: There is no known antigen for this receptor. No base quality values were provided; no much bigger clone lies one nucleotide off.

The V end gives up 4 bases and the J end 7 bases, leaving 7 bases in the junction not matched to a gene. The germline V gene sets CDR1 to KGHSH and CDR2 to LQKENI. From its cysteine to its phenylalanine, the CDR3 spans 15 amino acids. The kept DNA is CDR3 alone, 45 bases in frame from the first base. TCRbeta CDR3 regions were amplified from genomic DNA using the immunoSEQ Assay, a bias-controlled multiplex PCR. Per the source publication's procedure: Nucleated cell counts per sample were estimated from amplification of reference gene primers within the assay. To quantify the absolute abundance of each unique TCRbeta CDR3 rearrangement, sequence reads were collapsed and filtered. Productive Simpson clonality was computed per sample as the square root of Simpson's diversity index over productive rearrangements. TCRdb retrieved this table from immuneACCESS and kept in-frame rearrangements only. Not all clones are present; in checked studies, unresolved V genes account for under half, and no reason is known for the remainder. The D gene and trimming were derived from the DNA, and the V and J assignments and clone size from that table. This sample comprises about 180,000 clones, 70% to 90% of them detected only once. The ten largest clones take up about a fifth of the sample.

This sequence uses TRBV18 and TRBJ2-2; 9 nucleotides in the junction match TRBD2. The sequenced material came from peripheral blood. The sequence derives from a man aged 65 to 85 with active or convalescent COVID-19. The CDR3 region reads CASSLGLARHGELFF. The DNA sequence is TGTGCCAGCTCACTCGGACTAGCGAGACACGGGGAGCTGTTTTTT.